Listed below are T cell receptor beta chains from one sample, sequenced in a study of T cells after yellow fever vaccination. TCRdb re-called the 5' RACE reads with MiXCR, one entry per CDR3 protein. The data contain some 400,000 distinct CDR3 sequences, under 7.5% of them singletons. This specimen was PBMCs, taken 5 days after the yellow fever booster vaccination. These TCRs come from a man aged 25 to 40 who received the YFV17D yellow fever vaccine. Both conserved end residues are part of each CDR3. D genes are given only for firm matches. Where a row states a size, it is once, few, many or the class of an expanded clone; other rows omit it.

size	D	J	length	V	DNA	CDR3
once	TRBD2	TRBJ2-2	18	TRBV20-1	TGCTGTGCTAGAGGAACCGGGACTAGCGGGAAGCTAACCGGGGAGCTGTTTTTT	CCARGTGTSGKLTGELFF
-	-	TRBJ1-1	13	TRBV18	TGTGCCAGCTCCGGGACATTGAACACTGAAGCTTTCTTT	CASSGTLNTEAFF
-	-	TRBJ2-2	16	TRBV10-3	TGTGCCATCTCCCTATGGTCCGGGACCACCACCGGGGAGCTGTTTTTT	CAISLWSGTTTGELFF
few	TRBD1	TRBJ2-1	15	TRBV10-3	TGTGCCATCAGTGAGTACCGGGACAGGGGTAATGAGCAGTTCTTC	CAISEYRDRGNEQFF
few	-	TRBJ1-5	13	TRBV6-2/TRBV6-3	TGTGCCAGCCGGGACCGGGGCGATCAGCCCCAGCATTTT	CASRDRGDQPQHF
-	-	TRBJ1-4	15	TRBV6-1	TGTGCCACGGCAAGGGATGGGAGGAGTAATGAAAAACTGTTTTTT	CATARDGRSNEKLFF
few	TRBD2	TRBJ2-3	17	TRBV9	TGTGCCAGCAGCGTTCCTGGCGGGAGGGGAAGAACAGATACGCAGTATTTT	CASSVPGGRGRTDTQYF
-	-	TRBJ1-2	12	TRBV25-1	TGTGCCAGCAGTGAATTTGGCTATGGCTACACCTTC	CASSEFGYGYTF
few	TRBD2	TRBJ2-3	16	TRBV7-7	TGTGCTAGCAGCCCGCGAACTAGCGGGAGTGGGGGTACGCAGTATTTT	CASSPRTSGSGGTQYF
few	-	TRBJ1-1	13	TRBV6-2/TRBV6-3	TGTGCCAGCAGAGGTGCAGGCGGCACTGAAGCTTTCTTT	CASRGAGGTEAFF
many	-	TRBJ2-5	14	TRBV12-3/TRBV12-4	TGTGCCAGCAGCTTGGCCGGAGGAGAGGAGACCCAGTACTTC	CASSLAGGEETQYF
-	TRBD1	TRBJ1-5	13	TRBV2	TGTGCCACCCAGACAGGGTCGGATCAGCCCCAGCATTTT	CATQTGSDQPQHF
-	-	TRBJ2-1	15	TRBV5-5	TGTGCCAGCAGCTTGATGCAGCGGCCACAGATTGAGCAGTTCTTC	CASSLMQRPQIEQFF
many	TRBD2	TRBJ2-1	15	TRBV10-2	TGCGCCAGCAGAATGAAGGGACTAGCGGACAATGAGCAGTTCTTC	CASRMKGLADNEQFF
-	-	TRBJ2-5	14	TRBV12-3/TRBV12-4	TGTGCCAGCAGTTTAGCTGCGATTGATGGGACCCAGTACTTC	CASSLAAIDGTQYF
few	TRBD2	TRBJ2-1	14	TRBV20-1	TGCAGTGCTAGAGGGACTAGCGGAGGGAATGAGCAGTTCTTC	CSARGTSGGNEQFF
few	-	TRBJ2-5	14	TRBV27	TGTGCCAGCAGTTTGTTGGGACCCGAAGGGACCCAGTACTTC	CASSLLGPEGTQYF
-	-	TRBJ1-1	14	TRBV7-9	TGTGCCAGCAGCCCGATTGGGCCCTATACTGAAGCTTTCTTT	CASSPIGPYTEAFF
-	TRBD1	TRBJ1-6	14	TRBV7-2	TGTGCCAGCAGCTTAGCACAGGGGAATTCACCCCTCCACTTT	CASSLAQGNSPLHF
-	-	TRBJ2-7	12	TRBV12-3/TRBV12-4	TGTGCCAGCAGTCGGGGTGATACCGAGCAGTACTTC	CASSRGDTEQYF
-	TRBD2	TRBJ2-7	13	TRBV18	TGTGCCAGCTCACAAACACCGGGGGAGCGGGGGCCCTTC	CASSQTPGERGPF
-	-	TRBJ2-3	10	TRBV7-2	TGTGCCACGGGGTCAGATACGCAGTATTTT	CATGSDTQYF
many	TRBD2	TRBJ2-3	16	TRBV5-1	TGCGCCAGCAGCTGGGGGACTAGCGGCAGCACAGATACGCAGTATTTT	CASSWGTSGSTDTQYF
few	-	TRBJ2-5	13	TRBV7-9	TGTGCCAGCAGCTCGGGACCGTTTGAGACCCAGTACTTC	CASSSGPFETQYF
few	-	TRBJ2-4	11	TRBV3-1	TGTGCCAGCAGCAGTCCTTACATTCAGTACTTC	CASSSPYIQYF
-	-	TRBJ1-1	13	TRBV29-1	TGCAGCGCCGGGACAAGGATGGACACTGAAGCTTTCTTT	CSAGTRMDTEAFF
many	-	TRBJ2-3	15	TRBV12-3/TRBV12-4	TGTGCCAGCAGTTTAGCGGGAAAGGGCACAGATACGCAGTATTTT	CASSLAGKGTDTQYF
many	TRBD1	TRBJ1-1	14	TRBV20-1	TGCAGTGCTAACAGGGGGCACTCCAACACTGAAGCTTTCTTT	CSANRGHSNTEAFF
few	-	TRBJ2-1	14	TRBV4-3	TGCGCCAGCAGCCAAGATGAGGGCCTTCGCGAGCAGTTCTTC	CASSQDEGLREQFF
few	-	TRBJ1-2	15	TRBV11-2	TGTGCCAGCAGCTTAGATACCGCAGGGTCTGAAGGCTACACCTTC	CASSLDTAGSEGYTF
-	-	TRBJ2-7	21	TRBV11-2	TGTGCCAGCAGCTTAGGGAGCAGGGTTACCCCTCTCTCCCCGGGCTCCTACGAGCAGTACTTC	CASSLGSRVTPLSPGSYEQYF
-	TRBD2	TRBJ2-1	17	TRBV7-2	TGTGCCAGCAGCCCAACTAGCGTTCCAAGCTCCTACAATGAGCAGTTCTTC	CASSPTSVPSSYNEQFF
few	-	TRBJ2-2	15	TRBV10-3	TGTGCCATCAGTGCCCCTCCGGGAGCAGGCGGGGAGCTGTTTTTT	CAISAPPGAGGELFF
-	-	TRBJ2-7	14	TRBV5-1	TGCGCCAGCAGCTTGGATTCCCCTGCCTACGAGCAGTACTTC	CASSLDSPAYEQYF
few	TRBD1	TRBJ2-7	13	TRBV14	TGTGCCAGCAGGCGGACAGGGGAACGCGAGCAGTACTTC	CASRRTGEREQYF
-	-	TRBJ2-5	14	TRBV12-5	TGTGCTAGTGGCCCCGGACTTACCGAAGAGACCCAGTACTTC	CASGPGLTEETQYF
many	-	TRBJ2-1	16	TRBV6-1	TGTGCCAGCAGTCAACAGGGTGGAGGATCCTACAATGAGCAGTTCTTC	CASSQQGGGSYNEQFF
few	-	TRBJ2-3	15	TRBV29-1	TGCAGTTTCGAGGGGGGGCAGTCGGGCACAGATACGCAGTATTTT	CSFEGGQSGTDTQYF
few	TRBD2	TRBJ2-3	23	TRBV7-1	TGTGCCAGCACTCCCGAGGGAGGGCCCCGAAGACTAGCGGGCTCGAGTTATACAGATACGCAGTATTTT	CASTPEGGPRRLAGSSYTDTQYF
many	-	TRBJ2-5	17	TRBV5-1	TGCGCCAGTAAAACGGGACGGCCCCTGGACGGCCAAGAGACCCAGTACTTC	CASKTGRPLDGQETQYF
many	TRBD2	TRBJ2-1	19	TRBV4-3	TGCGCCAGCAGCCGAATCCTAGCGGGAGTGAAAAGCTCCTACAATGAGCAGTTCTTC	CASSRILAGVKSSYNEQFF
-	-	TRBJ2-3	14	TRBV5-4	TGTGCCAGCAACGACAAGGGACAAACAGATACGCAGTATTTT	CASNDKGQTDTQYF
-	TRBD1	TRBJ2-2	16	TRBV7-6	TGTGCCAGCAGCTTAAATACGGGACAGAATACCGGGGAGCTGTTTTTT	CASSLNTGQNTGELFF
few	TRBD2	TRBJ2-3	13	TRBV5-5	TGTGCCAGCAGCTGGGGGGGGAAAGATACGCAGTATTTT	CASSWGGKDTQYF
-	-	TRBJ2-2	15	TRBV6-2/TRBV6-3	TGTGCCAGCAGTTACCCACCCCCCCGTTCCGGGGAGCTGTTTTTT	CASSYPPPRSGELFF
many	-	TRBJ2-3	14	TRBV12-3/TRBV12-4	TGTGCCAGCAGTTTATCCCGGGGGACAGATACGCAGTATTTT	CASSLSRGTDTQYF
-	-	TRBJ1-2	14	TRBV5-6	TGTGCCAGCAGCTTGGCCGGGGGTCCCTATGGCTACACCTTC	CASSLAGGPYGYTF
few	-	TRBJ2-3	14	TRBV20-1	TGCAGTGCGGGACCGGGAGCGAATACAGATACGCAGTATTTT	CSAGPGANTDTQYF
-	-	TRBJ2-6	14	TRBV20-1	TGCAGTGCTAGAGACCCGAGTCGGGCCAACGTCCTGACTTTC	CSARDPSRANVLTF
few	TRBD1	TRBJ1-4	15	TRBV12-3/TRBV12-4	TGTGCCAGCAGTTTGAGACAGGGGGCCGGTGAAAAACTGTTTTTT	CASSLRQGAGEKLFF
many	TRBD2	TRBJ2-1	15	TRBV28	TGTGCCAGCAGTTTCAGAGCGGGAGGGTACAATGAGCAGTTCTTC	CASSFRAGGYNEQFF
-	-	TRBJ2-3	15	TRBV20-1	TGCAGTGCTAGCCTTCCCGGGGCGGGTCCCAATACGCAGTATTTT	CSASLPGAGPNTQYF
-	-	TRBJ2-7	15	TRBV25-1	TGTGCCAGCAGTGATCAGCGGAAACGCTCCTACGAGCAGTACTTC	CASSDQRKRSYEQYF
few	-	TRBJ2-7	15	TRBV11-2	TGTGCCAGCAGCTTAACACACTCTCAGGACTACGAGCAGTACTTC	CASSLTHSQDYEQYF
-	TRBD2	TRBJ2-7	13	TRBV29-1	TGCAGCGTTGAAATTAGCGGGAGGAACGAGCAGTACTTC	CSVEISGRNEQYF
-	TRBD2	TRBJ2-3	17	TRBV7-2	TGTGCCAGCAGCCCGGGACTAGCGGGAGGGCCACAGAATACGCAGTATTTT	CASSPGLAGGPQNTQYF
-	-	TRBJ2-7	15	TRBV19	TGTGCCAGTAGTCCAATGGCGGGAAAGAACTACGAGCAGTACTTC	CASSPMAGKNYEQYF
-	-	TRBJ2-6	16	TRBV20-1	TGCAGTGCTACAGGGTTCCCCTCCTCTGGGGCCAACGTCCTGACTTTC	CSATGFPSSGANVLTF
many	TRBD1	TRBJ1-1	15	TRBV7-2	TGTGCCAGCAGTCTAGTACGGACAGGGGGCACTGAAGCTTTCTTT	CASSLVRTGGTEAFF